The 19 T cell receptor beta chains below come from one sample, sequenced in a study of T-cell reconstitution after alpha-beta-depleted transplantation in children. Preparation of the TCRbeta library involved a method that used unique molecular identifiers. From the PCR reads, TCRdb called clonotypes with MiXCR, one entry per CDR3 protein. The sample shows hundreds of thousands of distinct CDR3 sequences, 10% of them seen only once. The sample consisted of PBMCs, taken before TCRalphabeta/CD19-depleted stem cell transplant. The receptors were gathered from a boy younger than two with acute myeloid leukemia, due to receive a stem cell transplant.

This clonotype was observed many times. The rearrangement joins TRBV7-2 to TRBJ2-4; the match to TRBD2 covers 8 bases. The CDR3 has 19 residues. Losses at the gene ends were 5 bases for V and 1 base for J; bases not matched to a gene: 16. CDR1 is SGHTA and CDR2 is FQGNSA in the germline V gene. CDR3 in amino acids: CASSPPGGYLLFAKNIQYF. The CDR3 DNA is TGTGCCAGCAGCCCGCCGGGGGGGTATTTACTCTTCGCCAAAAACATTCAGTACTTC.

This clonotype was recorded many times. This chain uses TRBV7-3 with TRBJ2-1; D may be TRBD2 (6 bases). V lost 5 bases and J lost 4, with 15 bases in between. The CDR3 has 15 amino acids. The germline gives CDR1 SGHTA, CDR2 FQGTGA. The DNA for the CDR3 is TGTGCCAGCAGCCCCCTAACGGGACTGTACAATGAGCAGTTCTTC. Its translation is CASSPLTGLYNEQFF.

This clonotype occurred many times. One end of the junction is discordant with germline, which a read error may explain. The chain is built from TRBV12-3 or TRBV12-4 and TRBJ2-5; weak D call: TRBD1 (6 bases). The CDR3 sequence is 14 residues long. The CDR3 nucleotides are TGTGCCAGCAGTCGTACAGGGATCCAAGATACCCAGTACTTC. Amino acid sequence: CASSRTGIQDTQYF.

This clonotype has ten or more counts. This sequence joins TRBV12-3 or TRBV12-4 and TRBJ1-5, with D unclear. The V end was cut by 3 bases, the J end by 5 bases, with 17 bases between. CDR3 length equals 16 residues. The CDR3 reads CASSFGGGRGDQPQHF. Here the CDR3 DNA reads TGTGCCAGCAGTTTCGGCGGTGGCCGCGGGGATCAGCCCCAGCATTTT.

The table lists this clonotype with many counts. In nucleotides, the CDR3 is TGCAGCGTTGAACACGACAGAGCGAGGTCGGGCTACACCTTC. It translates to CSVEHDRARSGYTF. The rearrangement joins TRBV29-1 to TRBJ1-2; possibly TRBD1 for D (5 bases). CDR3 size: 14 residues. Per the germline V gene, CDR1 is SQVTM and CDR2 is ANQGSEA. The germline V and J ends were trimmed by 2 bases and 8 bases, with 18 bases remaining between them.

CDR3 protein: CSASDWRQFF. In DNA, the CDR3 is TGCAGTGCTAGCGACTGGAGGCAGTTCTTC. V is TRBV20-1 and J is TRBJ2-1; no clear D gene. The V gene's germline CDR1 is DFQATT and CDR2 SNEGSKA (reference sequence). The CDR3 spans 10 residues. V was shortened by 3 bases and J by 12 bases, with 9 bases between the two germline ends.

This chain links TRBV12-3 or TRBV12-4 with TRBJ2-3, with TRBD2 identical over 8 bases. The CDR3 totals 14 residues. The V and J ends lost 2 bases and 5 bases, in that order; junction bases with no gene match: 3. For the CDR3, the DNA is TGTGCCAGCAGTTTACCAGCGGGAGTAGATACGCAGTATTTT. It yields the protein CASSLPAGVDTQYF.

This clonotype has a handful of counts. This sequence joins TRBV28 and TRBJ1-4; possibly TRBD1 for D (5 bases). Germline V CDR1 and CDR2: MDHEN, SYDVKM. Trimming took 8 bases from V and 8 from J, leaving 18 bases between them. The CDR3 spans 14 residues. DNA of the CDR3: TGTGCCAGCCGTTATGGGCAGGGAAGCGAAAAACTGTTTTTT. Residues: CASRYGQGSEKLFF.

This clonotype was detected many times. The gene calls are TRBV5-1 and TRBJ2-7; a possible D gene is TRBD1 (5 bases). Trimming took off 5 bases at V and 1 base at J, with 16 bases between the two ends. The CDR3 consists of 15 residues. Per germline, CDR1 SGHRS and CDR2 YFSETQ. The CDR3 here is CASRVDSWGSYEQYF. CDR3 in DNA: TGCGCCAGCAGGGTCGACAGTTGGGGTTCCTACGAGCAGTACTTC.

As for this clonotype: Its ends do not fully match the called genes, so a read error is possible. The CDR3 loop reads CCARTTGGGPYGYTF. The DNA of the CDR3 is TGCTGTGCTAGAACAACAGGGGGCGGACCCTATGGCTACACCTTC. The chain carries TRBV20-1 and TRBJ1-2, with TRBD1 identical over 9 bases. The CDR3 runs 15 residues. The germline V gene has CDR1 DFQATT and CDR2 SNEGSKA (reference sequence).

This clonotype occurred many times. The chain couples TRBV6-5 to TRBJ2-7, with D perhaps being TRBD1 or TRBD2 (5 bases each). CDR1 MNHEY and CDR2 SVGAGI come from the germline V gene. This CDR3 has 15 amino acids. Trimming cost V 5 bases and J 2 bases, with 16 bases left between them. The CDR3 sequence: CASSNTGGQTYEQYF. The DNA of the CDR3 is TGTGCCAGCAGTAACACAGGAGGCCAAACCTACGAGCAGTACTTC.

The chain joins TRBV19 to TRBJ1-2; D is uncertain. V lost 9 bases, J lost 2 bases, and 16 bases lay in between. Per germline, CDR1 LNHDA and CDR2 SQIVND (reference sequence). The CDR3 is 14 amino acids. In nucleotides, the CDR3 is TGTGCCAGCACGTTTGGGCCTGGAAACTATGGCTACACCTTC. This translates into CASTFGPGNYGYTF.

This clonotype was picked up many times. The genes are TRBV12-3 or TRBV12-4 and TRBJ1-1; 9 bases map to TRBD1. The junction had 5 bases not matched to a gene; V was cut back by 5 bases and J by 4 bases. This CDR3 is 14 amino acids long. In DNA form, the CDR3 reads TGTGCCAGCAGTATGGGACAGGGTACCACTGAAGCTTTCTTT. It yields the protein CASSMGQGTTEAFF.

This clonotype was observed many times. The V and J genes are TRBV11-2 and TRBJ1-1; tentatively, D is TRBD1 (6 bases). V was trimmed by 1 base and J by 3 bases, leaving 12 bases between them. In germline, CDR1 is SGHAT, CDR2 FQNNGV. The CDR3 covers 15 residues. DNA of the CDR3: TGTGCCAGCAGCTTAGCCCAGGGGCAGGACACTGAAGCTTTCTTT. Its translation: CASSLAQGQDTEAFF.

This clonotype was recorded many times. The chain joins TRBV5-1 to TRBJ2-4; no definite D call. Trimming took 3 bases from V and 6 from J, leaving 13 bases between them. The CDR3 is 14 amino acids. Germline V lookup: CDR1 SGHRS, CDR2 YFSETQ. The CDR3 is CASSSGYFGNIQYF. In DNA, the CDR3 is TGCGCCAGCAGCTCCGGCTACTTCGGAAACATTCAGTACTTC.

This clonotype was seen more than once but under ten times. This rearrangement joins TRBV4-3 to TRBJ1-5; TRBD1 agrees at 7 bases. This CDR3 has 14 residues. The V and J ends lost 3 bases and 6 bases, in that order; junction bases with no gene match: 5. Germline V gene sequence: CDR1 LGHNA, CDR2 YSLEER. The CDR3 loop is CASSQRQGSQPQHF. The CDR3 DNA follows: TGCGCCAGCAGCCAGCGACAGGGTAGTCAGCCCCAGCATTTT.

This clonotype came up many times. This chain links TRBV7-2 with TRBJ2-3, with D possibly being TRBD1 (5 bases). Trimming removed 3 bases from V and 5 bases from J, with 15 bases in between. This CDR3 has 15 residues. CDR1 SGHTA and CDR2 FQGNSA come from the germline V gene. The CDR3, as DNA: TGTGCCAGCAGCTTTATCTGGGGCTCGGGAGATACGCAGTATTTT. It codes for CASSFIWGSGDTQYF.

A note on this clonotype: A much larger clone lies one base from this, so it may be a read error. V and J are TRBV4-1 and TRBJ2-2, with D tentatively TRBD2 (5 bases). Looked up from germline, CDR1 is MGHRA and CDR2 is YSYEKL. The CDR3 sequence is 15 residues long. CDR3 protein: CASSYKRANTGELIF. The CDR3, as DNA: TGCGCCAGCAGCTATAAGCGAGCCAACACCGGGGAGCTGATTTTT.

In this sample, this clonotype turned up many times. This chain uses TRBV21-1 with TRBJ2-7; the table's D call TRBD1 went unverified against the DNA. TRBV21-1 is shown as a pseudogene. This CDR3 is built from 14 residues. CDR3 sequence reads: CASIRMLRGREQYF. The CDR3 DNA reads TGTGCCAGCATCAGGATGTTGAGGGGGCGCGAGCAGTACTTC.